This TCR beta chain was retrieved from a study of T cells in Graves' hyperthyroidism and ophthalmopathy. This clonotype was detected many times. Its antigen is not known. The study's findings and limits: A model using 13 V-J features told ophthalmopathy apart from stable hyperthyroidism.

Germline CDR1 and CDR2: SGHRS and YFSETQ. V lost 0 bases, J lost 6 bases, and 12 bases lay in between. The CDR3 runs 15 residues. A lack of ophthalmopathy progression within 18 months defined stable Graves' hyperthyroidism. Patients aged 18 to 65 had newly diagnosed hyperthyroidism of under 2 months' duration. Source material for PBMCs was around 10 ml fresh peripheral blood. Authors of the study amplified TCR beta CDR3 regions from RNA transcripts. HTBI primers drove first-round RT-PCR of the TCR CDR3. One entry per CDR3 protein results from TCRdb running MiXCR on the multiplex PCR reads. The sample lists more than 500,000 distinct CDR3 sequences; around 13% were seen once.

The sample was blood. This receptor was obtained from a woman aged 40 to 50 with Graves' hyperthyroidism. V gene TRBV5-1 combines with J gene TRBJ2-2; D might be TRBD1 (6 bases). This CDR3 is CASSLDGDKSGELFF. The DNA for the CDR3 is TGCGCCAGCAGCTTGGATGGGGACAAATCCGGGGAGCTGTTTTTT.